This paragraph reports one TCR beta chain. The antigen is not known. Germline CDR1 MNHEY, CDR2 SVGEGT. CDR3 length: 14 residues. V was clipped by 4 bases and J by 2 bases, with 12 bases between them. This sample was taken from a study of T cells in Graves' hyperthyroidism and ophthalmopathy. Regarding the study as a whole: Blood also held most thyroid clonotypes expanded beyond 0.001. A model built on 13 V-J features separated ophthalmopathy from stable hyperthyroidism.

TCR beta CDR3 regions were amplified from RNA transcripts. TCR CDR3 regions were first amplified by RT-PCR with HTBI primers. One entry per CDR3 protein results from TCRdb running MiXCR on the multiplex PCR reads. Altogether some 690,000 distinct CDR3 sequences are present, 15% to 20% being singletons, with the ten largest covering about 16%. The TCR comes from a man in his fifties or sixties with Graves' hyperthyroidism. Sequenced sample: blood. This chain joins TRBV6-2 or TRBV6-3 and TRBJ2-7, with D perhaps matching TRBD1 (6 bases). The CDR3 DNA sequence: TGTGCCAGCAGTTCTGGGACATGGGCCTACGAGCAGTACTTC. Residues: CASSSGTWAYEQYF.